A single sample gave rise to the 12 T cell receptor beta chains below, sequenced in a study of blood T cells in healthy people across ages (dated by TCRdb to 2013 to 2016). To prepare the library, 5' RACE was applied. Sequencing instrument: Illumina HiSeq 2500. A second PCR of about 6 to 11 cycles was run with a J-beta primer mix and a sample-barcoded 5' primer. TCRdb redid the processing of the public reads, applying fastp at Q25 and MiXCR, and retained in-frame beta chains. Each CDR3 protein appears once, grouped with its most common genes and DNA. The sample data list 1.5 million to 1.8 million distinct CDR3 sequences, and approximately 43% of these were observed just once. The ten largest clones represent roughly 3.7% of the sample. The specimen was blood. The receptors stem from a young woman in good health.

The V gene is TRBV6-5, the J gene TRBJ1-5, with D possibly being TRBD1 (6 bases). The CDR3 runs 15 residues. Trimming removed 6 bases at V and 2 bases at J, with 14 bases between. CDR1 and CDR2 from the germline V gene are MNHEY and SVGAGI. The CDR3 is CASRRGGNRNQPQHF. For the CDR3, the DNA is TGTGCCAGCAGAAGGGGGGGGAACCGCAATCAGCCCCAGCATTTT.

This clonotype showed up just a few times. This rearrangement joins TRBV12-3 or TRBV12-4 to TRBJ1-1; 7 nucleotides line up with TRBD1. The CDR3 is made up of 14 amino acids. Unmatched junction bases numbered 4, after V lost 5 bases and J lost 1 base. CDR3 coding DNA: TGTGCCAGCAGTGTAAACAGGGGGAACACTGAAGCTTTCTTT. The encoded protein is CASSVNRGNTEAFF.

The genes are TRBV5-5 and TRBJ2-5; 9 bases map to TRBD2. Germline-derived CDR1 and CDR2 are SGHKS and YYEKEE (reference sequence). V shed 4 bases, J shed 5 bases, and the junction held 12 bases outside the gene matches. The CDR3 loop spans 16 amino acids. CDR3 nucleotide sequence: TGTGCCAGCAGCCGTAGCGGGGGAGCCACGGGGGAGACCCAGTACTTC. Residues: CASSRSGGATGETQYF.

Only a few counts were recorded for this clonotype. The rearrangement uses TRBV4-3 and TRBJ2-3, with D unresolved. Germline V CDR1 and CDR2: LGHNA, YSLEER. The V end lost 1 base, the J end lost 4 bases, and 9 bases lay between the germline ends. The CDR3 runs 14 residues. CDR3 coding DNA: TGCGCCAGCAGCCAAGGGACCTGGTCAGATACGCAGTATTTT. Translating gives CASSQGTWSDTQYF.

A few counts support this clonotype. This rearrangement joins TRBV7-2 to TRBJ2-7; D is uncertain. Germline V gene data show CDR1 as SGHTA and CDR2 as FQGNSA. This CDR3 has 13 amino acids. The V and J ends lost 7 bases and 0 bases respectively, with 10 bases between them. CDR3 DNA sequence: TGTGCCAGCACCGTATACAACTCCTACGAGCAGTACTTC. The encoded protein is CASTVYNSYEQYF.

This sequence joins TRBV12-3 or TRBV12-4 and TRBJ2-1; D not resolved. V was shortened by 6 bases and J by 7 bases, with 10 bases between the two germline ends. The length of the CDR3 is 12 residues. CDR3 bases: TGTGCCAGCAGCCTAATACCGAATGAGCAGTTCTTC. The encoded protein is CASSLIPNEQFF.

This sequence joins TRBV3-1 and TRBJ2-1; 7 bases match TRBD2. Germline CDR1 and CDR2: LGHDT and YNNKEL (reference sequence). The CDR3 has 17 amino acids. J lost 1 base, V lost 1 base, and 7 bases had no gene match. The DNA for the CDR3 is TGTGCCAGCAGCCAAGCGGGGGGACGAGCTTCCTACAATGAGCAGTTCTTC. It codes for CASSQAGGRASYNEQFF.

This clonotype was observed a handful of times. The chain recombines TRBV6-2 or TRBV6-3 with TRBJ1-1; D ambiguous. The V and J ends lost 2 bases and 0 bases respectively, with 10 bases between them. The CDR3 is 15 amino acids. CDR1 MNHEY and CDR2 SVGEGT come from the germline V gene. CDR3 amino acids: CASSYAPGMNTEAFF. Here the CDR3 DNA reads TGTGCCAGCAGTTACGCACCGGGGATGAACACTGAAGCTTTCTTT.

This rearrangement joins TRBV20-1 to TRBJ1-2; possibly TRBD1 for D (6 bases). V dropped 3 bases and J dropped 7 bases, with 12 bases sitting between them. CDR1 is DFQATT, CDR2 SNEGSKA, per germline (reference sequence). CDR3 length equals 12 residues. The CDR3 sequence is CSASHRDFGYTF. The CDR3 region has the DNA TGCAGTGCTAGCCACAGGGATTTTGGCTACACCTTC.

CDR3 coding DNA: TGCAGTGCTAGTGATACAGGGGAGCAGTTCTTC. It translates to CSASDTGEQFF. The chain recombines TRBV20-1 with TRBJ2-1; perhaps TRBD1 as D (6 bases). Trimming removed 3 bases at V and 10 bases at J, with 10 bases between. The CDR3 sequence is 11 residues long. Germline CDR1 and CDR2: DFQATT and SNEGSKA (reference sequence).

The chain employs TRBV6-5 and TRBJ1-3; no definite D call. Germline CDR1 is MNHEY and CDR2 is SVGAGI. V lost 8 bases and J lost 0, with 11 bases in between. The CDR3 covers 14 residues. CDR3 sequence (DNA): TGTGCCAGCGCGCGAGGGATCTCTGGAAACACCATATATTTT. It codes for CASARGISGNTIYF.

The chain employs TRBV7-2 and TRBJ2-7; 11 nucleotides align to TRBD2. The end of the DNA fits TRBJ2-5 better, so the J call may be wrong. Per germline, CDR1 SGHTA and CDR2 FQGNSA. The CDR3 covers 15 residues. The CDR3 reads CASSSRLAGYETQYF. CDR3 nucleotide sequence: TGTGCCAGCAGCAGTAGACTAGCGGGGTATGAGACCCAGTACTTC.